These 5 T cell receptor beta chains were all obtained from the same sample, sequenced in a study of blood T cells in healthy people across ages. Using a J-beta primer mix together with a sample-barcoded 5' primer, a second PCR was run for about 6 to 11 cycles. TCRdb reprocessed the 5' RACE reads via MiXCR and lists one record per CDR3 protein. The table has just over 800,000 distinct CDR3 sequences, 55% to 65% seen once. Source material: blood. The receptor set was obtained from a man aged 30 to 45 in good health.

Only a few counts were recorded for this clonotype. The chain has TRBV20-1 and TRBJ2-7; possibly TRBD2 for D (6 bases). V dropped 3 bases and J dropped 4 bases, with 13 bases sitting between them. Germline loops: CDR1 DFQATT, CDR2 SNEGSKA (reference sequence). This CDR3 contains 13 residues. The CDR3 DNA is TGCAGTGCTAGCCCCGGACTAACTTACGAGCAGTACTTC. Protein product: CSASPGLTYEQYF.

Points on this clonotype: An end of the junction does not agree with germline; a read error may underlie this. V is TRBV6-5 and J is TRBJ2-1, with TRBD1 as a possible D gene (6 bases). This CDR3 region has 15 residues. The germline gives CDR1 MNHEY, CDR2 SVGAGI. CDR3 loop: CAGSKSRTVYNEQFF. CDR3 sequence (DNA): TGTGCCGGCAGTAAGTCGCGGACAGTTTACAATGAGCAGTTCTTC.

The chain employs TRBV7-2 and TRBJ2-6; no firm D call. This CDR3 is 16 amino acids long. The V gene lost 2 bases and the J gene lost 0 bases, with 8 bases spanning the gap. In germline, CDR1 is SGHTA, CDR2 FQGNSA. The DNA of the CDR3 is TGTGCCAGCAGCTTACAACACAGCTCTGGGGCCAACGTCCTGACTTTC. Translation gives CASSLQHSSGANVLTF.

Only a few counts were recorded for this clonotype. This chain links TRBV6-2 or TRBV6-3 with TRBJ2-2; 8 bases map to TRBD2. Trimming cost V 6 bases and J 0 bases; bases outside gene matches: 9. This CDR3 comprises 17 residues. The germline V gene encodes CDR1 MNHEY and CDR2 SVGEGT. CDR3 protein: CASSTAGVSANTGELFF. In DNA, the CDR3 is TGTGCCAGCAGCACAGCGGGGGTCTCCGCGAACACCGGGGAGCTGTTTTTT.

The CDR3 nucleotides are TGTGCCAGCTCACCACCCGGGACAGGGATCTACAATGAGCAGTTCTTC. Translation gives CASSPPGTGIYNEQFF. The rearrangement joins TRBV18 to TRBJ2-1, with 9 bases fitting TRBD1. CDR1 KGHSH and CDR2 LQKENI come from the germline V gene. This CDR3 region has 16 residues. The ends lost 0 bases at V and 3 bases at J; junction bases unmatched: 3.